Following are 6 T cell receptor beta chains from one sample sequenced in a study of response to subunit inactivated influenza vaccine. Via MiXCR, TCRdb re-called the RT-PCR reads, giving one row per CDR3 protein. The sample has approximately 250,000 distinct CDR3 sequences; about 12% are singletons. The input for sequencing was non-naive T cells sorted from PBMCs, taken around two weeks before vaccination. Receptors were obtained from a man aged 45-65 years who received an inactivated influenza vaccine.

This clonotype was counted many times. This chain links TRBV15 with TRBJ2-3; 14 bases map to TRBD2. The ends lost 4 bases at V and 4 bases at J; junction bases unmatched: 7. The CDR3 is made up of 17 amino acids. Germline V lookup: CDR1 LNHNV, CDR2 YYDKDF (reference sequence). This CDR3 is CATSKGLAGAGADTQYF. The DNA for the CDR3 is TGTGCCACCAGCAAGGGACTAGCGGGGGCCGGAGCAGATACGCAGTATTTT.

This chain connects TRBV5-5 to TRBJ2-1; tentative D call: TRBD1 (5 bases). The V end lost 4 bases, the J end lost 5 bases, and 19 bases lay between the germline ends. This CDR3 is 16 amino acids long. CDR1 and CDR2 (germline): SGHKS, YYEKEE (reference sequence). CDR3 in DNA: TGTGCCAGCAGCGGGGCCCTTTCGGCGGCCGACAATGAGCAGTTCTTC. Its translation: CASSGALSAADNEQFF.

The J gene is TRBJ2-7, the V gene TRBV28; TRBD1 aligns across 7 bases. The CDR3 has 13 residues. V lost 6 bases and J lost 6; bases outside the gene matches: 8. Germline lookup yields CDR1 MDHEN and CDR2 SYDVKM. CDR3 protein: CASSDLTGREQYF. The DNA for the CDR3 is TGTGCCAGCAGCGACTTGACAGGGCGCGAGCAGTACTTC.

A single count supports this clonotype. One end of the junction is discordant with germline, which a read error may explain. The chain joins TRBV12-3 or TRBV12-4 to TRBJ1-1; TRBD1 matches 8 bases. The CDR3 extends over 13 amino acids. The CDR3 sequence: CAGSKDRETEAFF. CDR3 in DNA: TGTGCCGGCAGCAAGGACAGGGAAACTGAAGCTTTCTTT.

This clonotype was found once. V usage is TRBV5-1 and J usage is TRBJ1-1; 9 nucleotides agree with TRBD1. The CDR3 is 15 residues long. The V gene end was trimmed by 2 bases and the J gene end by 6 bases; junction bases not matched to a gene: 8. Germline V gene sequence: CDR1 SGHRS, CDR2 YFSETQ. The CDR3 region is CASSFGGTGRAEAFF. The CDR3 region has the DNA TGCGCCAGCAGCTTTGGTGGGACAGGGAGGGCTGAAGCTTTCTTT.

In DNA form, the CDR3 reads TGTGCCAGCAGCTTAATGGGGAAGCAGTACTTC. Translation gives CASSLMGKQYF. The chain employs TRBV7-9 and TRBJ2-7; D uncertain. Germline lookup yields CDR1 SEHNR and CDR2 FQNEAQ (reference sequence). The CDR3 length is 11 residues. The V and J ends lost 2 bases and 8 bases respectively, with 7 bases between them.